This TCR beta chain was observed in a study of blood T cell repertoires in COVID-19. Study-wide background: Samples of COVID-19 (acute and convalescent) were obtained from the United States, Italy and Spain. Sample material is recorded as cDNA or gDNA derived from T cells, B-cell-depleted T cells, or PBMCs.

Patients of the Seattle cohort, enrolled during active infection, were followed longitudinally. In this sample, this clone turned up once. As processed by the authors: Estimation of nucleated cell counts was performed using reference gene primer amplification. The data were produced by immunoSEQ multiplex PCR, yet TCRdb's version contains in-frame clones alone and is incomplete. V and J calls plus clone size are reproduced from that table; the DNA served to infer D and trimming. Here the sample spans about 37,000 clones, 81% being singletons. CDR1 is MNHEY, CDR2 SVGAGI, per germline. V gave up 0 bases and J gave up 2 bases; unmatched junction bases: 4. CDR3 length: 15 residues.

This receptor was obtained from a man aged 65 to 79 with COVID-19, enrolled during active disease. The source material was peripheral blood. V and J are TRBV6-5 and TRBJ2-7, with TRBD2 identical over 7 bases. CDR3 in DNA: TGTGCCAGCAGTTACTCTAGCGGGTATACCTACGAGCAGTACTTC. This sequence encodes CASSYSSGYTYEQYF.